These 9 T cell receptor beta chains were all obtained from the same sample, sequenced in a study of T cells in Graves' hyperthyroidism and ophthalmopathy (dated by TCRdb to between 2018 and 2020). Receptor amplification or capture employed multiplex PCR. Sequenced using an Illumina HiSeq 2000. The TCR beta CDR3 regions were amplified from RNA transcripts. The first round of RT-PCR for the TCR CDR3 was performed with the HTBI primer set and the Qiagen OneStep RT-PCR kit. TCRdb trimmed public reads at Q25 via fastp, called clones via MiXCR and kept in-frame beta chains. Every entry covers one CDR3 protein and lists the most common genes and DNA from its rows. In this sample the table shows 300,000 or so distinct CDR3 sequences, roughly 17% of which occur a single time. The ten top clones hold around 34% of the sample. Sequences were obtained from blood. These receptors all stem from a man aged 30 to 45 with Graves' hyperthyroidism.

At least ten counts were recorded for this clonotype. This chain joins TRBV6-1 and TRBJ1-1, with D perhaps matching TRBD1 (5 bases). The CDR3 covers 15 residues. The V end was cut by 5 bases, the J end by 5 bases, with 18 bases between. Per germline, CDR1 MNHNS and CDR2 SASEGT. The CDR3 nucleotides read TGTGCCAGCAGTCCATGGGGACCCCGCGGGACTGAAGCTTTCTTT. Its protein product is CASSPWGPRGTEAFF.

This clonotype was observed many times. V gene TRBV20-1 combines with J gene TRBJ1-4; no clear D gene. Trimming pared 6 bases from V and 4 bases from J, leaving 18 bases between. This CDR3 spans 15 amino acids. Germline assignment: CDR1 DFQATT and CDR2 SNEGSKA (reference sequence). The CDR3 nucleotides read TGCAGTGCCGAAAGCACAGTGCCGCGTAATGAAAAACTGTTTTTT. This sequence encodes CSAESTVPRNEKLFF.

CDR3 nucleotide sequence: TGTGCCAGTAGTCCCTTACAAGGCCCAACTTTTTCTGGGGCCAACGTCCTGACTTTC. Translation: CASSPLQGPTFSGANVLTF. The V gene is TRBV19, the J gene TRBJ2-6; D remains ambiguous. The germline V gene has CDR1 LNHDA and CDR2 SQIVND (reference sequence). V lost 5 bases and J 1 base, leaving 21 bases between the germline ends. This CDR3 has 19 residues.

This clonotype occurred many times. This chain links TRBV3-1 with TRBJ2-5; TRBD2 matches 8 bases. J gave up 2 bases and V 3 bases, and 5 bases lay outside the gene matches. CDR1 is LGHDT, CDR2 YNNKEL, per germline (reference sequence). CDR3 length equals 15 residues. CDR3 residues: CASSHVEREQETQYF. CDR3 DNA: TGTGCCAGCAGCCACGTCGAGCGGGAGCAAGAGACCCAGTACTTC.

The V gene is TRBV4-2, the J gene TRBJ2-7; D is tentatively TRBD1 or TRBD2 (5 bases each). The V gene's germline CDR1 is LGHNA and CDR2 YNFKEQ. The V gene lost 0 bases and the J gene lost 3 bases, with 12 bases spanning the gap. The CDR3 has 15 amino acids. CDR3 nucleotide sequence: TGTGCCAGCAGCCAAGATGGGACGTCGGGCTACGAGCAGTACTTC. This encodes CASSQDGTSGYEQYF.

This clonotype was observed at least ten times. The chain recombines TRBV20-1 with TRBJ2-1; TRBD2 matches 14 bases. CDR1 DFQATT and CDR2 SNEGSKA come from the germline V gene (reference sequence). Unmatched junction bases numbered 11, after V lost 6 bases and J lost 10 bases. The CDR3 totals 15 residues. In DNA, the CDR3 is TGCAGTGCGGAGCCCGGGACTAGCGGGAGTAGGGAGCAGTTCTTC. Residues: CSAEPGTSGSREQFF.

V is TRBV6-2 or TRBV6-3 and J is TRBJ2-3, with 7 nucleotides matching TRBD2. CDR1 and CDR2 (germline): MNHEY, SVGEGT. The CDR3 is 16 residues long. V shed 0 bases and J 4 bases; nucleotides not matched to a gene: 7. The CDR3 DNA is TGTGCCAGCAGTTACTCTTGGGTGGGGGGGGCAGATACGCAGTATTTT. It is translated as CASSYSWVGGADTQYF.

This clonotype has only a few counts. V is TRBV12-3 or TRBV12-4 and J is TRBJ2-4, with no clear D. The V and J ends lost 10 bases and 0 bases respectively, with 19 bases between them. The CDR3 spans 16 residues. CDR3 in DNA: TGTGCCACGAATCGAGGTGGCGGCCTAGCCAAAAACATTCAGTACTTC. This codes for CATNRGGGLAKNIQYF.

The rearrangement joins TRBV6-5 to TRBJ2-1; 9 bases agree with TRBD2. CDR3 length: 23 residues. Germline V gives CDR1 MNHEY, CDR2 SVGAGI. V shed 0 bases, J shed 0 bases, and the junction held 21 bases outside the gene matches. CDR3 protein: CASSYSVSVGIAGVLGSYNEQFF. The CDR3 DNA is TGTGCCAGCAGTTACTCGGTGTCTGTGGGAATAGCGGGAGTTCTGGGCTCCTACAATGAGCAGTTCTTC.